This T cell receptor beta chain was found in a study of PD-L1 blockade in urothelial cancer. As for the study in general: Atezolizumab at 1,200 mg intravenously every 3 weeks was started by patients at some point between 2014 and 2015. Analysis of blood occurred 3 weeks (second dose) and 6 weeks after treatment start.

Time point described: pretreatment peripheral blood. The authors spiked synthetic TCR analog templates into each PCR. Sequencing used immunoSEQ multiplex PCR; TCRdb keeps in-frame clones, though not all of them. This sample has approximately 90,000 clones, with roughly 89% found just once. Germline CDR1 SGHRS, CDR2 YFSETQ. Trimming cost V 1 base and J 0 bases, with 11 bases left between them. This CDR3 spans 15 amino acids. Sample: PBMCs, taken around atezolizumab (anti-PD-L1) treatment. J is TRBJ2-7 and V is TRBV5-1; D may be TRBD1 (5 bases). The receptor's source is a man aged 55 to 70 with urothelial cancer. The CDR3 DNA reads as TGCGCCAGCAGCTTGAACAGGCTGAGCTCCTACGAGCAGTACTTC. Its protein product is CASSLNRLSSYEQYF.